These T cell receptor beta chains were read from a single sample in a study of T-cell memory formation after mild COVID-19. TCRdb recomputed calls from the 5' RACE reads with MiXCR, one row per CDR3 protein. The sample gives fewer than 550,000 distinct CDR3 sequences, approximately 20% of which show up once; more than 8% is in the top ten. The sample consisted of PBMCs or a T cell subset sorted from them (not recorded which). All receptors come from an adult woman who had mild COVID-19 (a few samples of this study predate the infection). Cell type and time point are not known. CDR3s include the opening cysteine and the closing phenylalanine or tryptophan. D genes are given only for firm matches. Only some rows state a clone size, as once, few, many or a class for expanded clones.

>TRBV6-2/TRBV6-3|NA|TRBJ2-6|NA
TGTGCCAGCACCAAACAGGGAGGGGTCTCTGGGGCCAACGTCCTGACTTTC
CASTKQGGVSGANVLTF
>TRBV29-1|few|TRBJ1-4|TRBD1
TGCAGCGTTCAAGACAGGGGGCGAGGTGAAAAACTGTTTTTT
CSVQDRGRGEKLFF
>TRBV9|few|TRBJ1-1|NA
TGTGCCAGCAGCAAAGACATCTTGAACACTGAAGCTTTCTTT
CASSKDILNTEAFF
>TRBV6-5|NA|TRBJ2-7|TRBD1
TGTGCCAGCAGTTACGGGGGGACAGGCGCCTACGAGCAGTACTTC
CASSYGGTGAYEQYF
>TRBV9|NA|TRBJ2-3|NA
TGTGCCAGCAGCCACGGGGGCGCGGATACGCAGTATTTT
CASSHGGADTQYF
>TRBV20-1|few|TRBJ2-1|NA
TGCAGTGCTAAGGAGTACAATGAGCAGTTCTTC
CSAKEYNEQFF
>TRBV6-6|few|TRBJ2-3|TRBD2
TGTGCCACTGGTACTAGCGGGGCAGATACGCAGTATTTT
CATGTSGADTQYF
>TRBV12-3/TRBV12-4|few|TRBJ1-1|NA
TGTGCCAGCACCCCCCTTCGGCGGAACACTGAAGCTTTCTTT
CASTPLRRNTEAFF
>TRBV4-1|few|TRBJ1-5|TRBD1
TGCGCCAGCAGCCAGGTCGGACAGGCGAGTCAGCCCCAGCATTTT
CASSQVGQASQPQHF
>TRBV7-3|few|TRBJ2-5|TRBD2
TGTGCCAGCAGCTTAGGAGCGGGGGGGGGTCAAGAGACCCAGTACTTC
CASSLGAGGGQETQYF
>TRBV6-2/TRBV6-3|NA|TRBJ2-1|TRBD2
TGTGCCAGCAGCGGACTAGCTCCGAGCTCCTACAATGAGCAGTTCTTC
CASSGLAPSSYNEQFF
>TRBV6-1|NA|TRBJ2-7|NA
TGTGCCAGCAGTGACGCCCCCCGGCCCTACGAGCAGTACTTC
CASSDAPRPYEQYF
>TRBV5-1|few|TRBJ2-1|TRBD2
TGCGCCAGCAGCTCATCGACTAGCGGGGGGGCTTACAATGAGCAGTTCTTC
CASSSSTSGGAYNEQFF
>TRBV5-1|NA|TRBJ1-6|NA
TGCGCCAGCAGCTCGGACCTTCGCTACCCCCTCCACTTT
CASSSDLRYPLHF
>TRBV6-1|few|TRBJ1-1|NA
TGTGCCAGCAGTGAACTCCCCACTGAAGCTTTCTTT
CASSELPTEAFF
>TRBV2|NA|TRBJ2-7|NA
TGTGCCAGCATCGGGGCCGGATTTGTCGAGCAGTACTTC
CASIGAGFVEQYF
>TRBV7-2|few|TRBJ1-1|TRBD1
TGTGCCAGCAGCTTAGGTGGACAGGGGTTCTCGAACACTGAAGCTTTCTTT
CASSLGGQGFSNTEAFF
>TRBV7-9|NA|TRBJ1-4|NA
TGTGCCAGCCGCCTACTAACTAATGAAAAACTGTTTTTT
CASRLLTNEKLFF
>TRBV7-2|few|TRBJ1-2|NA
TGTGCCAGCAGCTCAACCCCTGCAGCAACGGGGGGAAAGAGCTATGGCTACACCTTC
CASSSTPAATGGKSYGYTF
>TRBV3-1|few|TRBJ1-2|NA
TGTGCCAGCAGCCCTCAAAAAGGCAGGGCGTCTAACTATGGCTACACCTTC
CASSPQKGRASNYGYTF
>TRBV7-3|NA|TRBJ2-1|TRBD1
TGTGCCAGCAGCCTTACCGGGACAGGGGACGTCGATGAGCAGTTCTTC
CASSLTGTGDVDEQFF
>TRBV5-6|NA|TRBJ1-1|TRBD1
TGTGCCAGCAGCACACAGGGGGGAGTGGAAGCTTTCTTT
CASSTQGGVEAFF
>TRBV12-3/TRBV12-4|NA|TRBJ1-1|NA
TGTGCCAGCAGCTTGACATCAACTTTCACTGAAGCTTTCTTT
CASSLTSTFTEAFF
>TRBV20-1|NA|TRBJ2-1|NA
TGCAGTGCTAGACTCGCCCAGCGGGCGGGGTTCTTC
CSARLAQRAGFF
>TRBV24-1|many|TRBJ1-2|TRBD1
TGTGCCACCAGTGACCAAACCGGGACAGGGAACTATGGCTACACCTTC
CATSDQTGTGNYGYTF
>TRBV7-2|few|TRBJ2-7|TRBD2
TGTGCCAGCAGCTCTCGGACTAGCGGGGTGTACGAGCAGTACTTC
CASSSRTSGVYEQYF
>TRBV19|NA|TRBJ2-1|TRBD1
TGTGCCAGTAAGACTTACAGGGGGGATAACAATGAGCAGTTCTTC
CASKTYRGDNNEQFF
>TRBV5-1|few|TRBJ1-6|NA
TGCGCCAGCAGCTTCGACACCAATTCACCCCTCCACTTT
CASSFDTNSPLHF
>TRBV11-3|NA|TRBJ1-1|TRBD1
TGTGCCAGCAGCTTAGATATGGTTTCCGGGGGAAGGGACAGGACCATCCCAGACACTGAAGCTTTCTTT
CASSLDMVSGGRDRTIPDTEAFF
>TRBV4-1|once|TRBJ2-3|NA
TGCGCCAGCAGCCAAGGCTTGTTGGGTACGCAGTATTTT
CASSQGLLGTQYF
>TRBV28|few|TRBJ2-1|TRBD2
TGTGCCAGCAGTTTATATCCTAGCGGGCCCTACAATGAGCAGTTCTTC
CASSLYPSGPYNEQFF
>TRBV7-2|few|TRBJ1-2|NA
TGTGCCAGCCGTCAACCCGGGGCAGGCTATGGCTACACCTTC
CASRQPGAGYGYTF
>TRBV3-1|NA|TRBJ1-2|TRBD1
TGTGCCAGCAGCCAGAGGACAGGGGCTGGCTACACCTTC
CASSQRTGAGYTF
>TRBV5-7|NA|TRBJ2-7|TRBD2
TGTGCCAGCAGCTTCGGACTAGCGGGAGGGCCTCGCGAGCAGTACTTC
CASSFGLAGGPREQYF
>TRBV6-5|NA|TRBJ1-6|TRBD1
TGTGCCAGCAGTTACTCGGGACAGCCCGCTTCCTATAATTCACCCCTCCACTTT
CASSYSGQPASYNSPLHF
>TRBV7-8|NA|TRBJ2-3|TRBD2
TGTGCCAGCAGCCCACAGACTAGCGGCCTCACAGATACGCAGTATTTT
CASSPQTSGLTDTQYF
>TRBV19|NA|TRBJ2-2|TRBD2
TGTGCCAGTACCCCTAGCGGGGGGATCGTTGCCGGGGAGCTGTTTTTT
CASTPSGGIVAGELFF
>TRBV13|few|TRBJ2-7|NA
TGTGCCAGCAGCTTGAATGATGGGCGCGAGCAGTACTTC
CASSLNDGREQYF
>TRBV7-6|NA|TRBJ2-5|TRBD2
TGTGCCAGCAGCTTGGGGGGGATCCAAGAGACCCAGTACTTC
CASSLGGIQETQYF
>TRBV6-1|NA|TRBJ1-1|NA
TGTGCCAGCAGTGAAGAGGTGAACACTGAAGCTTTCTTT
CASSEEVNTEAFF
>TRBV5-1|few|TRBJ2-3|NA
TGCGCCAGCAGCACAGGACGGAGCACAGATACGCAGTATTTT
CASSTGRSTDTQYF
>TRBV6-1|NA|TRBJ1-2|NA
TGTGCCAGCAGTGAAGGTATCTCTGGCTACACCTTC
CASSEGISGYTF
>TRBV24-1|NA|TRBJ2-7|NA
TGTGCCACCAGTGATCGCTACGAGCAGTACTTC
CATSDRYEQYF
>TRBV12-3/TRBV12-4|few|TRBJ1-6|NA
TGTGCCAGCAGTTTCAGGGTCCATAATTCACCCCTCCACTTT
CASSFRVHNSPLHF
>TRBV3-1|NA|TRBJ2-7|TRBD1
TGTGCCAGCAGCGGACAGGTTCCCTACGAGCAGTACTTC
CASSGQVPYEQYF
>TRBV3-1|few|TRBJ2-7|NA
TGTGCCAGCAGCCAAGCAGGGCGGTCCTACGAGCAGTACTTC
CASSQAGRSYEQYF
>TRBV6-5|few|TRBJ1-2|TRBD1
TGTGCCAGCAGTTACTCACAGGGGACAACTGGCTACACCTTC
CASSYSQGTTGYTF
>TRBV12-3/TRBV12-4|few|TRBJ1-5|NA
TGTGCCAGCAGTTTGGGGACGTTGGGTCAGCCCCAGCATTTT
CASSLGTLGQPQHF
>TRBV5-1|NA|TRBJ1-6|TRBD1
TGCGCCAGCAGCTGGGGCGACAGGGGAGATTCACCCCTCCACTTT
CASSWGDRGDSPLHF
>TRBV6-2/TRBV6-3|few|TRBJ2-1|NA
TGTGCCAGCACCAATGGGGGGGCCCACAATGAGCAGTTCTTC
CASTNGGAHNEQFF
>TRBV6-5|NA|TRBJ1-2|TRBD1
TGTGCCAGCAGTGTAACCGGGACAGGGCGCTATGGCTACACCTTC
CASSVTGTGRYGYTF
>TRBV12-3/TRBV12-4|few|TRBJ2-3|NA
TGTGCCAGCAGGCCAGCCGGTAGCACAGATACGCAGTATTTT
CASRPAGSTDTQYF
>TRBV30|NA|TRBJ2-5|NA
TGTGCCTGGAATCGGTCCCCTAAGCGGGAGACCCAGTACTTC
CAWNRSPKRETQYF
>TRBV5-1|few|TRBJ2-1|TRBD2
TGCGCCAGCAGCCCCGGGACTAGCGTAAATGAGCAGTTCTTC
CASSPGTSVNEQFF
>TRBV6-1|many|TRBJ2-2|NA
TGTGCCAGTTCTACCAGGGGTTCCGGGGAGCTGTTTTTT
CASSTRGSGELFF